The 23 T cell receptor beta chains below come from one sample, sequenced in a study of CD8+ T cells in alopecia areata. cDNA serving as the sequencing template came from extracted, reverse transcribed RNA. TCRdb's copy holds only in-frame clones and misses some; the assay was immunoSEQ multiplex PCR. The sample includes a few hundred thousand clones, 67% of them seen just once. Sample: CD4+ T cells sorted from blood, taken at week 0. The receptor source for this set is a human donor with alopecia areata.

The rearrangement joins TRBV9 to TRBJ2-1; no definite D call. Trimming removed 4 bases from V and 5 bases from J, with 10 bases in between. This CDR3 is 13 amino acids long. Germline assignment: CDR1 SGDLS and CDR2 YYNGEE. In DNA form, the CDR3 reads TGTGCCAGCAGCCTCAGTATCGACAATGAGCAGTTCTTC. This codes for CASSLSIDNEQFF.

This clone was seen a handful of times. The chain is built from TRBV27 and TRBJ1-4; 7 bases line up with TRBD1. Losses at the gene ends were 0 bases for V and 4 bases for J; bases not matched to a gene: 14. The CDR3 length is 19 residues. Looked up from germline, CDR1 is MNHEY and CDR2 is SMNVEV (reference sequence). The CDR3 bases are TGTGCCAGCAGTTTATCTCCGGGACAGCGAGCCGGACTTAATGAAAAACTGTTTTTT. It specifies CASSLSPGQRAGLNEKLFF.

This chain links TRBV2 with TRBJ1-5, with a weak D call TRBD1 (6 bases). CDR1 SNHLY and CDR2 FYNNEI come from the germline V gene. This CDR3 has 13 amino acids. Trimming removed 7 bases at V and 7 bases at J, with 14 bases between. The CDR3 nucleotides are TGTGCCAGCACGTACAGGGTGGGCCAGCCCCAGCATTTT. Its protein product is CASTYRVGQPQHF.

The chain carries TRBV7-2 and TRBJ2-3, with 10 bases that match TRBD2. The CDR3 extends over 15 amino acids. J lost 5 bases, V lost 5 bases, and 7 bases had no gene match. CDR1 and CDR2 from the germline V gene are SGHTA and FQGNSA. DNA for the CDR3: TGTGCCAGCAGCCCCCAGCGGGGGGGAGGAGATACGCAGTATTTT. Residues: CASSPQRGGGDTQYF.

This chain links TRBV20-1 with TRBJ2-7; D assignment may be TRBD1 or TRBD2 (6 bases each). The V end was cut by 6 bases, the J end by 2 bases, with 8 bases between. Germline V gene lookup returns CDR1 DFQATT and CDR2 SNEGSKA (reference sequence). This CDR3 region has 11 residues. The CDR3 nucleotides read TGCAGTGCAGGGGGGCCCTACGAGCAGTACTTC. Translating gives CSAGGPYEQYF.

The table lists this clone with a count of one. Other DNA sequences in this sample translate to the same CDR3. The chain joins TRBV5-1 to TRBJ2-7; no reliable D call. This CDR3 has 13 residues. V lost 0 bases and J 2 bases, leaving 6 bases between the germline ends. Per germline, CDR1 SGHRS and CDR2 YFSETQ. The CDR3 protein is CASSLEGTYEQYF. The CDR3 region has the DNA TGCGCCAGCAGCTTGGAAGGGACCTACGAGCAGTACTTC.

The chain recombines TRBV5-1 with TRBJ2-3; 9 nucleotides line up with TRBD2. Germline V gives CDR1 SGHRS, CDR2 YFSETQ. CDR3 length: 15 residues. The V gene end was trimmed by 2 bases and the J gene end by 2 bases; junction bases not matched to a gene: 3. As DNA, the CDR3 is TGCGCCAGCAGCTTTAGCGGGAGCAACACAGATACGCAGTATTTT. Translating it yields CASSFSGSNTDTQYF.

The rearrangement joins TRBV4-2 to TRBJ2-4; 10 nucleotides line up with TRBD2. This CDR3 contains 19 residues. The V gene's germline CDR1 is LGHNA and CDR2 YNFKEQ. The V and J ends lost 0 bases and 0 bases, in that order; junction bases with no gene match: 8. The CDR3 here is CASSQDLTSGVQAKNIQYF. CDR3 DNA: TGTGCCAGCAGCCAAGATCTCACTAGCGGGGTTCAAGCCAAAAACATTCAGTACTTC.

The chain links TRBV29-1 to TRBJ2-1; 7 nucleotides line up with TRBD2. The CDR3 sequence is 11 residues long. V trimming: 7 bases; J trimming: 6 bases; junction bases outside the gene matches: 3. Per the germline V gene, CDR1 is SQVTM and CDR2 is ANQGSEA. DNA of the CDR3: TGCAGCGACCGACTAGCCAATGAGCAGTTCTTC. It is translated as CSDRLANEQFF.

The rearrangement joins TRBV23-1 to TRBJ2-7; the D gene could be TRBD1 or TRBD2 (5 bases each). TRBV23-1 qualifies as an ORF whose function is uncertain. Trimming stripped 2 bases from V and 3 bases from J, with 14 bases between. The CDR3 totals 15 residues. The CDR3 DNA is TGCGCCAGCAGTCAAGAAGGGGACGTAAACTACGAGCAGTACTTC. Its translation is CASSQEGDVNYEQYF.

This rearrangement joins TRBV5-1 to TRBJ2-7; 10 bases are a match to TRBD2. CDR3 length: 15 residues. V trimming: 0 bases; J trimming: 3 bases; junction bases outside the gene matches: 3. The germline gives CDR1 SGHRS, CDR2 YFSETQ. Here the CDR3 DNA reads TGCGCCAGCAGCTTGGCGGCTAGCGGGGGCTACGAGCAGTACTTC. It encodes CASSLAASGGYEQYF.

CDR3 sequence: CASSEAGQNTEAFF. Here the CDR3 DNA reads TGTGCCAGCAGTGAGGCCGGACAGAACACTGAAGCTTTCTTT. The gene calls are TRBV25-1 and TRBJ1-1, with a weak D call TRBD1 (5 bases). This CDR3 is built from 14 residues. Germline V gene data show CDR1 as MGHDK and CDR2 as SYGVNS. Between the trimmed V and J ends, which lost 3 bases and 1 base, there was a span of 9 bases.

This clone was seen more than once but under ten times. The CDR3, as DNA: TGTGCCTGGAGTGTAGGGGGCCCAGGCGAGACCCAGTACTTC. It translates to CAWSVGGPGETQYF. The genes are TRBV30 and TRBJ2-5, with 7 positions matching TRBD1. CDR1 is GTSNPN and CDR2 is SVGIG in the germline V gene (reference sequence). This CDR3 is 14 amino acids long. V shed 0 bases and J 5 bases; nucleotides not matched to a gene: 6.

The CDR3 DNA sequence: TGTGCCAGCAGCTTAGCGGCTAGCGGGGGGTCCGTGGGGCAGTTCTTC. Protein sequence: CASSLAASGGSVGQFF. The chain uses TRBV7-6 and TRBJ2-1, with TRBD2 matching 11 bases. J lost 12 bases, V lost 0 bases, and 10 bases had no gene match. The CDR3 contains 16 residues. The germline V gene has CDR1 SGHVS and CDR2 FNYEAQ. Using reference TRBV7-6 and TRBJ2-1 for the parts outside the CDR3, the full variable domain is GAGVSQSPRYKVTKRGQDVALRCDPISGHVSLYWYRQALGQGPEFLTYFNYEAQQDKSGLPNDRFSAERPEGSISTLTIQRTEQRDSAMYRCASSLAASGGSVGQFFGPGTRLTVL.

The genes are TRBV5-6 and TRBJ2-5, with 11 bases that match TRBD1. Unmatched junction bases numbered 5, after V lost 5 bases and J lost 5 bases. The CDR3 length is 14 residues. The germline CDR1 and CDR2 sequences are SGHDT and YYEEEE. In DNA form, the CDR3 reads TGTGCCAGCAGTAGTCGGACAGGGGGCGAGACCCAGTACTTC. Translating it yields CASSSRTGGETQYF.

The gene calls are TRBV10-3 and TRBJ2-1; 10 bases line up with TRBD2. Per germline, CDR1 ENHRY and CDR2 SYGVKD. J was trimmed by 3 bases and V by 2 bases; bases with no gene match: 1. The CDR3 runs 15 residues. CDR3 amino acids: CAISETSGVYNEQFF. In nucleotides, the CDR3 is TGTGCCATCAGTGAGACTAGCGGGGTCTACAATGAGCAGTTCTTC.

The V gene is TRBV5-6, the J gene TRBJ2-3, with D possibly TRBD1 on 5 matching bases. This CDR3 is 15 amino acids long. Trimming left V 4 bases short and J 0 bases short, with 12 bases between. CDR1 SGHDT and CDR2 YYEEEE come from the germline V gene. In DNA, the CDR3 is TGTGCCAGCAGCCCTCAGGGCCCTAGCACAGATACGCAGTATTTT. Its translation: CASSPQGPSTDTQYF.

The rearrangement joins TRBV7-8 to TRBJ2-3; D is tentatively TRBD1 or TRBD2 (5 bases each). The CDR3 runs 18 residues. CDR1 is SGHVS and CDR2 is FQNEAQ in the germline V gene. Between the trimmed V and J ends, which lost 1 base and 1 base, there was a span of 18 bases. The DNA of the CDR3 is TGTGCCAGCAGCTTAGAGGTTATACGGGGCCATGGCACAGATACGCAGTATTTT. It specifies CASSLEVIRGHGTDTQYF.

This chain joins TRBV29-1 and TRBJ2-5, with D possibly matching TRBD2 (7 bases). This CDR3 is built from 15 residues. CDR1 is SQVTM and CDR2 is ANQGSEA in the germline V gene. V gave up 7 bases and J gave up 1 base, with 19 bases separating them. DNA for the CDR3: TGCAGCGCCTCCTTTCCGGGGGGCCTCCAAGAGACCCAGTACTTC. Its protein product is CSASFPGGLQETQYF.

The chain recombines TRBV7-3 with TRBJ2-7; no reliable D call. The ends were cut back, 0 bases at V and 4 bases at J, with 19 bases in the middle. The germline V gene encodes CDR1 SGHTA and CDR2 FQGTGA. The CDR3 covers 17 residues. CDR3 bases: TGTGCCAGCAGCTTAACAGGGTCTGGCTCGGTCGGGTACGAGCAGTACTTC. This codes for CASSLTGSGSVGYEQYF. The full variable domain, completed using reference TRBV7-3 and TRBJ2-7, is GAGVSQTPSNKVTEKGKYVELRCDPISGHTALYWYRQSLGQGPEFLIYFQGTGAADDSGLPNDRFFAVRPEGSVSTLKIQRTERGDSAVYLCASSLTGSGSVGYEQYFGPGTRLTVT.

V is TRBV5-6 and J is TRBJ1-2, with 7 positions matching TRBD1. Germline CDR1 SGHDT, CDR2 YYEEEE. This CDR3 spans 15 amino acids. Trimming at V came to 7 bases and at J to 4 bases, leaving 13 bases not matched to a gene. CDR3 bases: TGTGCCAGCGTCTTTTTAGGGGGCTCAGGCTATGGCTACACCTTC. Its protein product is CASVFLGGSGYGYTF.

The chain uses TRBV5-1 and TRBJ2-5; D not resolved. Per the germline V gene, CDR1 is SGHRS and CDR2 is YFSETQ. Trimming removed 0 bases from V and 1 base from J, with 7 bases in between. The CDR3 consists of 14 residues. As DNA, the CDR3 is TGCGCCAGCAGCTTGGGGGCTGGCCAAGAGACCCAGTACTTC. This sequence encodes CASSLGAGQETQYF.

The V call is TRBV5-6, the J call TRBJ2-1, with a weak D call TRBD1 (5 bases). V was cut by 3 bases and J by 7 bases, with 14 bases left in between. CDR1 SGHDT and CDR2 YYEEEE come from the germline V gene. The CDR3 totals 14 residues. The CDR3, as DNA: TGTGCCAGCAGCTCCCCCCTCAGGGTTAATGAGCAGTTCTTC. Translated: CASSSPLRVNEQFF.